This record concerns one TCR beta chain sequence. This clone has a single count. What antigen it recognizes has not been identified. Base qualities are not provided; no much larger clone lies one nucleotide away. TCRbeta CDR3 regions were amplified from genomic DNA using the immunoSEQ Assay, a bias-controlled multiplex PCR. The original pipeline was this. The number of nucleated cells in each sample was estimated by amplification of reference gene primers within the assay. To quantify the absolute abundance of each unique TCRbeta CDR3 rearrangement, sequence reads were collapsed and filtered. For each sample, productive Simpson clonality was calculated as the square root of Simpson's diversity index across productive rearrangements. TCRdb took this table from immuneACCESS and kept in-frame rearrangements with V and J called. Such tables lack part of the clones; where checked against another copy, unresolved V genes explain under half of the gap, and the rest is unexplained. For V, J and clone size, that table is used; D and trimming come from the DNA. The sample data list 130,000 or so clones, and 88% of these were observed just once. Of the sample, approximately 2.4% falls within the top ten clones.

The CDR3 spans 15 residues, from the cysteine through the phenylalanine. Just the 45-base CDR3 DNA is kept, in frame starting at base 1. Trimming takes 8 bases off V and 1 base off J; junction bases not matched to a gene: 8. CDR1 is given as MDHEN and CDR2 as SYDVKM, both from the germline V gene. At one collaborating source in Seattle, patients were enrolled during active infection and were followed longitudinally through the course of disease. Each collaborating institution followed its own protocols to collect whole blood in K2EDTA tubes. For TCRbeta analysis, collaborators shipped samples in one of three forms: frozen whole blood, isolated PBMCs, or DNA extracted from either of those sample types. This record belongs to a study of blood T cell repertoires in COVID-19 (dated by TCRdb to 2020 to 2022). Regarding the study in general: The collaborator samples originated in the United States, Italy and Spain and spanned the acute and convalescent phases of COVID-19. The material from the prospective study consisted of cDNA or gDNA derived from T cells, B-cell-depleted T cells, or PBMCs. Subjects who had been exposed to COVID-19, were actively infected with it, or had recovered from it provided the deeply sampled blood TCRbeta repertoires that made up the dataset. A freely available public database, intended as a resource for researchers studying the immune response to SARS-CoV-2, is where the repertoires were released. The samples were drawn from the first 160 participants of the ongoing ImmuneRACE study and from 950 to 1,500 subjects provided by 6 global collaborators. A de-identified subject ID, COVID-19 status, age in years and sex were almost always included in the sample metadata. Where HLA class I and class II types were available, the types were taken from metadata supplied by the sample provider, not from assay-based typing.

Study-level results and caveats: The quantity of clinical and demographic metadata differed by source and by participant and was supplied without curation.

The chain is made from TRBV28 and TRBJ1-1; the central 9 bases match TRBD1. The sequenced material came from peripheral blood. The sequence came from a human donor with COVID-19, enrolled during active disease. The donor label of this sample is uncertain. At the DNA level, the sequence is TGTGCCAGCCACGTTGCGGGACAGGGGAACACTGAAGCTTTCTTT. This yields the protein CASHVAGQGNTEAFF. Full variable domain (CDR3 extended with the reference TRBV28 and TRBJ1-1 proteins): DVKVTQSSRYLVKRTGEKVFLECVQDMDHENMFWYRQDPGLGLRLIYFSYDVKMKEKGDIPEGYSVSREKKERFSLILESASTNQTSMYLCASHVAGQGNTEAFFGQGTRLTVV.